The sequence of this T cell receptor beta chain was determined in a study of T-cell reconstitution after alpha-beta-depleted transplantation in children. Broader study findings: T-cell counts and diversity at one year following transplant were attributed mainly to newly produced T cells. Recipient T cells and thymic progenitors that survived were the source of the high TCRbeta diversity seen at day 60 in some patients.

With regard to this clonotype: The antigen is unknown.

The TCRbeta library was prepared with unique molecular identifiers. TCRdb reprocessed the PCR reads via MiXCR and lists one record per CDR3 protein. This table has around 580,000 distinct CDR3 sequences, 20% to 30% appearing once. This CDR3 has 15 residues. Germline V gene data show CDR1 as LGHNA and CDR2 as YNFKEQ. V lost 3 bases and J lost 2; bases outside the gene matches: 6. This sequence originates from a boy younger than two with Wiskott-Aldrich syndrome, due to receive a stem cell transplant. The sequenced sample was PBMCs, obtained before TCRalphabeta/CD19-depleted stem cell transplant. This chain uses TRBV4-2 with TRBJ1-1, with 7 bases that match TRBD1. DNA for the CDR3: TGTGCCAGCAGCCATAGGGACAGAATAAACACTGAAGCTTTCTTT. Translated: CASSHRDRINTEAFF.